A single T cell receptor beta chain is shown here with its context. The CDR3 runs to 15 residues. Trimming removed 2 bases from V and 2 bases from J, with 13 bases in between. CDR1 is MNHEY and CDR2 is SMNVEV in the germline V gene (reference sequence). The data belong to a study of OX40 agonist ivuxolimab in advanced cancers. Generated by immunoSEQ multiplex PCR, the TCRdb table keeps only in-frame clones and is missing some. The sample consists of tens of thousands of clones, roughly 84% of them appearing once. The specimen comprised CD4+ or CD8+ T cells sorted from blood, sampled in a trial of the OX40 agonist ivuxolimab. This chain uses TRBV27 with TRBJ2-7; D gene uncertain. The source of this sequence is an adult with an advanced solid tumor such as melanoma, head and neck, liver or kidney cancer. The CDR3 reads CASSLNPKGTYEQYF. CDR3 nucleotides: TGTGCCAGCAGTTTAAACCCAAAGGGAACCTACGAGCAGTACTTC.